Shown below are 27 T cell receptor beta chains from a single sample sequenced in a study of cytomegalovirus exposure and HLA in healthy donors. Sequencing was performed with immunoSEQ multiplex PCR; in TCRdb, only in-frame clones are kept and a portion is missing. The table has 95,000 to 150,000 clones, 90% to 97% seen once; the top ten hold less than 2%. Material: PBMCs. These receptors were taken from a man between 18 and 35 years old in good health and CMV-seronegative.

V usage is TRBV15 and J usage is TRBJ2-1, with TRBD2 matching over 9 bases. The junction had 7 bases not matched to a gene; V was cut back by 8 bases and J by 5 bases. The CDR3 is 14 residues long. Germline V gene lookup returns CDR1 LNHNV and CDR2 YYDKDF (reference sequence). The CDR3 protein is CATGREGWHNEQFF. The DNA of the CDR3 is TGTGCCACCGGGCGGGAGGGCTGGCACAATGAGCAGTTCTTC.

The chain uses TRBV27 and TRBJ2-7, with no clear D. There are 14 residues in the CDR3. The germline gives CDR1 MNHEY, CDR2 SMNVEV (reference sequence). V was clipped by 2 bases and J by 3 bases, with 11 bases between them. The CDR3 protein is CASSLKGRRYEQYF. The DNA of the CDR3 is TGTGCCAGCAGTTTAAAAGGCAGGCGCTACGAGCAGTACTTC.

The chain combines TRBV9 with TRBJ2-1, with D possibly matching TRBD2 (5 bases). Germline CDR1 reads SGDLS; CDR2 reads YYNGEE. V was shortened by 0 bases and J by 6 bases, with 22 bases between the two germline ends. The CDR3 contains 18 residues. The CDR3 region has the DNA TGTGCCAGCAGCGTAGGGTGGGCCATCCCCGCCCGGGGCAATGAGCAGTTCTTC. Amino acid sequence: CASSVGWAIPARGNEQFF.

This clone was observed a handful of times. V gene TRBV28 combines with J gene TRBJ1-5, with TRBD1 matching over 7 bases. This CDR3 region has 14 residues. Germline V gene data show CDR1 as MDHEN and CDR2 as SYDVKM. V lost 3 bases and J lost 6; bases outside the gene matches: 5. The CDR3 DNA reads as TGTGCCAGCAGTTTTCTAGGGGGCGGTCAGCCCCAGCATTTT. It codes for CASSFLGGGQPQHF. The full variable domain, completed using reference TRBV28 and TRBJ1-5, is DVKVTQSSRYLVKRTGEKVFLECVQDMDHENMFWYRQDPGLGLRLIYFSYDVKMKEKGDIPEGYSVSREKKERFSLILESASTNQTSMYLCASSFLGGGQPQHFGDGTRLSIL.

The rearrangement links TRBV2 to TRBJ2-7; 9 bases fit TRBD2. Unmatched junction bases numbered 7, after V lost 8 bases and J lost 5 bases. The CDR3 extends over 13 amino acids. In germline, CDR1 is SNHLY, CDR2 FYNNEI. The CDR3 DNA reads TGTGCCAGCCTGGCGGGAGGGGAAAACGAGCAGTACTTC. Its protein is CASLAGGENEQYF.

The chain uses TRBV5-4 and TRBJ2-3; TRBD2 might be the D (6 bases). Trimming stripped 2 bases from V and 1 base from J, with 11 bases between. Germline V gene sequence: CDR1 SGHNT, CDR2 YYREEE (reference sequence). This CDR3 spans 15 amino acids. CDR3 amino acids: CASSFKVAGTDTQYF. CDR3 DNA: TGTGCCAGCAGCTTTAAGGTAGCGGGCACAGATACGCAGTATTTT.

The chain is built from TRBV6-6 and TRBJ1-2; 7 bases align to TRBD1. The V gene end was trimmed by 7 bases and the J gene end by 3 bases; junction bases not matched to a gene: 2. The germline V gene has CDR1 MNHNY and CDR2 SVGAGI (reference sequence). This CDR3 spans 12 amino acids. CDR3 DNA sequence: TGTGCCAGCACCGACAGGGACTATGGCTACACCTTC. It encodes CASTDRDYGYTF.

This rearrangement joins TRBV27 to TRBJ2-5, with D hard to call. Germline V gene data show CDR1 as MNHEY and CDR2 as SMNVEV (reference sequence). The V end lost 2 bases, the J end lost 1 base, and 5 bases lay between the germline ends. The CDR3 contains 13 residues. As DNA, the CDR3 is TGTGCCAGCAGTTTACTTCGCCAAGAGACCCAGTACTTC. It encodes CASSLLRQETQYF.

The chain is built from TRBV6-4 and TRBJ2-5, with TRBD2 as a possible D gene (5 bases). The CDR3 loop spans 14 amino acids. The V and J ends lost 8 bases and 5 bases respectively, with 18 bases between them. Germline assignment: CDR1 MRHNA and CDR2 SNTAGT. This chain's CDR3 is CASVKWESYETQYF. CDR3 DNA sequence: TGTGCCAGCGTCAAGTGGGAGTCCTACGAGACCCAGTACTTC.

The CDR3 DNA follows: TGTGCCAGCAGTTCTGTCACAGATACGCAGTATTTT. Its protein is CASSSVTDTQYF. The genes are TRBV6-6 and TRBJ2-3; D is ambiguous. In germline, CDR1 is MNHNY, CDR2 SVGAGI (reference sequence). This CDR3 has 12 amino acids. Trimming removed 4 bases from V and 2 bases from J, with 4 bases in between.

The CDR3 nucleotides are TGTGCCAGCAGAACAGGGAGCTCTGGAAACACCATATATTTT. Encoded protein: CASRTGSSGNTIYF. This rearrangement joins TRBV6-5 to TRBJ1-3, with D maybe TRBD1 (6 bases). Trimming cost V 6 bases and J 0 bases, with 9 bases left between them. This CDR3 is built from 14 residues. Germline loops: CDR1 MNHEY, CDR2 SVGAGI.

Regarding this clone: Because the CDR3's place on the DNA is in doubt, the DNA is left out and the CDR3 is given as listed by TCRdb. The chain carries TRBV30 and TRBJ1-2; the table calls TRBD1, which could not be checked here. Germline CDR1 GTSNPN, CDR2 SVGIG (reference sequence). The CDR3 totals 14 residues, both ends included. The CDR3 sequence is CAWSVASGTGVYTF.

The chain joins TRBV7-8 to TRBJ1-3; the match to TRBD1 covers 10 bases. Per germline, CDR1 SGHVS and CDR2 FQNEAQ. V was clipped by 1 base and J by 3 bases; unmatched bases: 9. The CDR3 totals 18 residues. CDR3 amino acids: CASSLVVMTGGVGNTIYF. The CDR3, as DNA: TGTGCCAGCAGCTTAGTTGTAATGACAGGGGGCGTTGGAAACACCATATATTTT.

Written as DNA, the CDR3 is TGTGCCACCAGCAGAAAGCTAGCGGGAGCCTCCTCCTACAATGAGCAGTTCTTC. Protein product: CATSRKLAGASSYNEQFF. The genes are TRBV15 and TRBJ2-1, with TRBD2 identical over 10 bases. CDR3 size: 18 residues. The ends lost 2 bases at V and 0 bases at J; junction bases unmatched: 7. Germline CDR1 reads LNHNV; CDR2 reads YYDKDF (reference sequence).

The gene calls are TRBV7-9 and TRBJ1-4; weak D call: TRBD1 (6 bases). The V gene lost 8 bases and the J gene lost 7 bases, with 14 bases spanning the gap. Germline V gene lookup returns CDR1 SEHNR and CDR2 FQNEAQ (reference sequence). The CDR3 spans 13 residues. This CDR3 reads CASCRGNSEKLFF. The CDR3 coding sequence is TGTGCCAGCTGTAGGGGGAATAGTGAAAAACTGTTTTTT.

The V gene is TRBV27, the J gene TRBJ2-1, with 10 bases matching TRBD2. Germline V CDR1 and CDR2: MNHEY, SMNVEV (reference sequence). The CDR3 loop spans 17 amino acids. J lost 3 bases, V lost 4 bases, and 9 bases had no gene match. As DNA, the CDR3 is TGTGCCAGCAGTTCCCCCCCAACTAGCGGGGTCTACAATGAGCAGTTCTTC. Translated: CASSSPPTSGVYNEQFF.

The chain carries TRBV6-1 and TRBJ1-1; 9 bases map to TRBD1. This CDR3 has 14 residues. Germline values: CDR1 MNHNS, CDR2 SASEGT. V trimming: 6 bases; J trimming: 5 bases; junction bases outside the gene matches: 7. The CDR3 bases are TGTGCCAGCAGGGCCGGGACAGGGAGGACTGAAGCTTTCTTT. It yields the protein CASRAGTGRTEAFF.

The rearrangement links TRBV21-1 to TRBJ1-5. TRBV21-1 is a known pseudogene. CDR3 size: 12 residues. CDR3 protein: CASSLCVQPQHF. CDR3 nucleotides: TGTGCCAGCAGCCTCTGTGTTCAGCCCCAGCATTTT.

V and J are TRBV6-5 and TRBJ1-2; D gene uncertain. Trimming removed 0 bases at V and 4 bases at J, with 9 bases between. This CDR3 is 14 amino acids long. Germline CDR1 is MNHEY and CDR2 is SVGAGI. The CDR3 DNA sequence: TGTGCCAGCAGTTACTCGACTTTTAGCTATGGCTACACCTTC. Translating gives CASSYSTFSYGYTF.

In this sample, this clone turned up once. The chain carries TRBV2 and TRBJ2-7; the D gene is possibly TRBD2 (6 bases). CDR3 length equals 13 residues. The germline V gene encodes CDR1 SNHLY and CDR2 FYNNEI. Between the trimmed V and J ends, which lost 6 bases and 2 bases, there was a span of 11 bases. CDR3 residues: CASREGSPYEQYF. The CDR3 DNA follows: TGTGCCAGCAGGGAGGGGTCCCCCTACGAGCAGTACTTC.

The chain joins TRBV28 to TRBJ1-1, with TRBD1 as a possible D gene (5 bases). This CDR3 is 12 amino acids long. V gave up 7 bases and J gave up 4 bases, with 10 bases separating them. Germline CDR1 MDHEN, CDR2 SYDVKM. CDR3 sequence: CASIRGSTEAFF. CDR3 nucleotides: TGTGCCAGCATTCGGGGGAGCACTGAAGCTTTCTTT.

The chain links TRBV5-4 to TRBJ2-1; a possible D gene is TRBD1 (6 bases). Trimming shortened V by 1 base and J by 8 bases, and 13 bases separated the two germline ends. This CDR3 is 14 amino acids long. CDR1 is SGHNT and CDR2 is YYREEE in the germline V gene (reference sequence). The CDR3 DNA follows: TGTGCCAGCAGCTTGTCAACAGGGACCCATGAGCAGTTCTTC. This gives the protein CASSLSTGTHEQFF.

V usage is TRBV19 and J usage is TRBJ2-1, with D hard to call. Trimming removed 1 base from V and 5 bases from J, with 3 bases in between. In germline, CDR1 is LNHDA, CDR2 SQIVND (reference sequence). The CDR3 contains 12 residues. This chain's CDR3 is CASSIVDNEQFF. As DNA, the CDR3 is TGTGCCAGTAGTATAGTCGACAATGAGCAGTTCTTC.

This clone was recorded once. The rearrangement uses TRBV30 and TRBJ2-7; TRBD2 agrees at 7 bases. The CDR3 consists of 13 residues. Germline assignment: CDR1 GTSNPN and CDR2 SVGIG (reference sequence). Losses at the gene ends were 1 base for V and 3 bases for J; bases not matched to a gene: 3. DNA of the CDR3: TGTGCCTGGAGTGGCGGGACTAACTACGAGCAGTACTTC. This translates into CAWSGGTNYEQYF.

This chain links TRBV14 with TRBJ2-7; TRBD2 agrees at 10 bases. Germline assignment: CDR1 SGHDN and CDR2 FVKESK. The CDR3 length is 17 residues. V lost 4 bases to trimming and J lost 0 bases; unmatched junction nucleotides: 9. DNA of the CDR3: TGTGCCAGCAGCCCCAGCGGGGGGGGGCTTGTCTCCTACGAGCAGTACTTC. Translation gives CASSPSGGGLVSYEQYF.

The rearrangement joins TRBV6-5 to TRBJ2-5; D not resolved. Trimming removed 7 bases from V and 3 bases from J, with 12 bases in between. The CDR3 contains 13 residues. The germline gives CDR1 MNHEY, CDR2 SVGAGI. The CDR3 nucleotides read TGTGCCAGCACCCGACACCTCAAAGAGACCCAGTACTTC. Amino acids: CASTRHLKETQYF.

V and J are TRBV5-4 and TRBJ2-7; 7 bases are shared with TRBD2. The CDR3 has 15 residues. After removal of 4 bases from V and 0 bases from J, the junction contained 7 bases not matched to a gene. Germline-derived CDR1 and CDR2 are SGHNT and YYREEE (reference sequence). The CDR3 here is CASSPGLVGSYEQYF. CDR3 DNA: TGTGCCAGCAGCCCTGGACTAGTTGGCTCCTACGAGCAGTACTTC.